This TCR beta chain stems from a study of radiation and T cells in renal cell carcinoma. Study-wide results and limits: Top tumor clonotypes rose in blood 2 weeks post-radiation, then contracted.

Regarding this clone: Its antigen is currently unknown.

The sample's time point: blood 4 weeks post-SBRT, at nephrectomy. The treatment was: 15 Gy SBRT to primary tumor, nephrectomy 4 weeks later. Nephrectomy followed 15 Gy stereotactic body radiation by 4 weeks. Profiling relied on immunoSEQ multiplex PCR, and the TCRdb table lists in-frame clones only, not all of them. The sample consists of fewer than 85,000 clones, 89% of them appearing once. Here the sequenced sample was blood, taken from a patient whose treatment included radiotherapy and nephrectomy. The origin of this receptor is an older woman with renal cell carcinoma.

Here the CDR3 reads CASSLAEGTGYTF. CDR3 nucleotides: TGTGCCAGCAGCTTAGCGGAGGGAACTGGCTACACCTTC. This chain joins TRBV7-9 and TRBJ1-2; D unresolved. Trimming took off 0 bases at V and 7 bases at J, with 9 bases between the two ends. The length of the CDR3 is 13 residues. The germline V gene encodes CDR1 SEHNR and CDR2 FQNEAQ (reference sequence).